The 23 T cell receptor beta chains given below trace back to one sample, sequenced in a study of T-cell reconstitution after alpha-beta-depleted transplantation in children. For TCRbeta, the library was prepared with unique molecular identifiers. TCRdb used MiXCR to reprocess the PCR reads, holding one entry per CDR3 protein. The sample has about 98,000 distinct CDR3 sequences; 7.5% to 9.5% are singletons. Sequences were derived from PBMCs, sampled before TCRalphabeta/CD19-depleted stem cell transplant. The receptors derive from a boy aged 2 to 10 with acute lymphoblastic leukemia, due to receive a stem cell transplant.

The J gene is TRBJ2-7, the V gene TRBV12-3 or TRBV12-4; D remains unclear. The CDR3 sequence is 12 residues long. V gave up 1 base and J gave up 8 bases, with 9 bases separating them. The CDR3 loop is CASSLVSGKQYF. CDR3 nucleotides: TGTGCCAGCAGTTTAGTTAGTGGGAAGCAGTACTTC.

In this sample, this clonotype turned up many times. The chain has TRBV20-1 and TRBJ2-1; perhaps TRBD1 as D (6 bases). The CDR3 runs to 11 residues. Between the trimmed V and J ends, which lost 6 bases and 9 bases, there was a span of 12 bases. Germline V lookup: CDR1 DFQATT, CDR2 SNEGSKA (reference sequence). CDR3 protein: CSASVRGEQFF. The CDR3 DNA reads TGCAGTGCCAGCGTCAGGGGTGAGCAGTTCTTC.

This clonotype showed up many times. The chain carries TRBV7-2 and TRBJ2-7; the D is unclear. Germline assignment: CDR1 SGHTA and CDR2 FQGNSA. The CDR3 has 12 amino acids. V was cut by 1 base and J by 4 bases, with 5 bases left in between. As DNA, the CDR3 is TGTGCCAGCAGCTTAGGAAGTTACGAGCAGTACTTC. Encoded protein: CASSLGSYEQYF.

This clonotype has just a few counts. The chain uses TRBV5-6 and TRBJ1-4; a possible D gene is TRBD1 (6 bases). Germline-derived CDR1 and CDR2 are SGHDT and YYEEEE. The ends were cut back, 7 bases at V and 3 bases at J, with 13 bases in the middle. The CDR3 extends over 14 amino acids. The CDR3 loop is CASSSGVANEKLFF. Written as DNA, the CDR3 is TGTGCCAGCTCATCAGGGGTAGCTAATGAAAAACTGTTTTTT.

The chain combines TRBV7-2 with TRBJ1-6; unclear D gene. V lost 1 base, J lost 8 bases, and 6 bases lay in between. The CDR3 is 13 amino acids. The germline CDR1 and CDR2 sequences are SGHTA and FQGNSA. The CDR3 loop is CASSLEAYSPLHF. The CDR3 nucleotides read TGTGCCAGCAGCTTAGAGGCGTATTCACCCCTCCACTTT.

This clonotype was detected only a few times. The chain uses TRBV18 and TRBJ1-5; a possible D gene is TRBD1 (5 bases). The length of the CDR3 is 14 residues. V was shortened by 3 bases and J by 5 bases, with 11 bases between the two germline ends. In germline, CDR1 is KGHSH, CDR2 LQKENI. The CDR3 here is CASSPAGGDQPQHF. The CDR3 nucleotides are TGTGCCAGCTCACCGGCTGGGGGAGATCAGCCCCAGCATTTT.

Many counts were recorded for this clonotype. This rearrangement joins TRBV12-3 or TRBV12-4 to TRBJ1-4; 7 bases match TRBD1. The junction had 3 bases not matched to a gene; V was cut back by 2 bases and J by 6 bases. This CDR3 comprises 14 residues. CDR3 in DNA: TGTGCCAGCAGTTTACAAGGGGGCTATGAAAAACTGTTTTTT. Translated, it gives CASSLQGGYEKLFF.

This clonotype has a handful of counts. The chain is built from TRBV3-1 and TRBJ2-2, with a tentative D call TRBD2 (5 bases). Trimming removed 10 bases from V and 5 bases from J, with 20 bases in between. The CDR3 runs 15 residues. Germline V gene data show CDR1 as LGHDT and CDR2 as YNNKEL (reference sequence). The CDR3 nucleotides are TGTGCCACCTCCCTTGTCCTTGGCGGGACCGGGGAGCTGTTTTTT. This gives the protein CATSLVLGGTGELFF.

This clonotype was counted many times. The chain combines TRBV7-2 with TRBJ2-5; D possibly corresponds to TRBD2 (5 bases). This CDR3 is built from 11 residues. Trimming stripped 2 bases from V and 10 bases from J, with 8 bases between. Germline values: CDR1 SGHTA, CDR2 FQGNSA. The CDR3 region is CASSLIGIQYF. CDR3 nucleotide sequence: TGTGCCAGCAGCTTAATCGGGATCCAGTACTTC.

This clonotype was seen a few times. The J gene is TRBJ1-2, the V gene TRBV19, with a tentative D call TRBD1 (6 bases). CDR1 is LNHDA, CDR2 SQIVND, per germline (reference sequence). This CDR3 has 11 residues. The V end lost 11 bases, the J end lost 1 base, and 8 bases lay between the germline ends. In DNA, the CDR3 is TGTGCCGGACAGAGTAACTATGGCTACACCTTC. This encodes CAGQSNYGYTF. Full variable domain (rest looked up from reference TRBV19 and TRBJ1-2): DGGITQSPKYLFRKEGQNVTLSCEQNLNHDAMYWYRQDPGQGLRLIYYSQIVNDFQKGDIAEGYSVSREKKESFPLTVTSAQKNPTAFYLCAGQSNYGYTFGSGTRLTVV.

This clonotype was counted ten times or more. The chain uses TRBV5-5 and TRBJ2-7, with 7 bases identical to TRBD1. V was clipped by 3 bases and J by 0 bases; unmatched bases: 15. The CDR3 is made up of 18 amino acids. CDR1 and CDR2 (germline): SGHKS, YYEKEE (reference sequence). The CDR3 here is CASSSQNYYQGDSYEQYF. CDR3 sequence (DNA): TGTGCCAGCAGCTCCCAAAATTACTATCAGGGGGACTCCTACGAGCAGTACTTC.

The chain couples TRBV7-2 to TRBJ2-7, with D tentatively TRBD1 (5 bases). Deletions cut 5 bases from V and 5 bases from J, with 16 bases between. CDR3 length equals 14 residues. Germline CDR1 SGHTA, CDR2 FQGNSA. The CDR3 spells CASSPYRNLDEQYF. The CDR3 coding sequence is TGTGCCAGCAGCCCCTACAGGAACCTTGACGAGCAGTACTTC.

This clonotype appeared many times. DNA of the CDR3: TGTGCCAGCAGCCGCGGACAGGGGGCGTTCGGCTACACCTTC. The encoded protein is CASSRGQGAFGYTF. The chain combines TRBV12-3 or TRBV12-4 with TRBJ1-2; 11 bases align to TRBD1. Trimming removed 6 bases from V and 8 bases from J; junction bases left unmatched: 8. This CDR3 has 14 amino acids.

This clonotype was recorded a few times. CDR3 nucleotides: TGCAGCGGACAGGTTATAGGGTACGAGCAGTACTTC. Amino acids: CSGQVIGYEQYF. The chain joins TRBV29-1 to TRBJ2-7; D may be TRBD1 (6 bases). The CDR3 spans 12 residues. Trimming took off 7 bases at V and 4 bases at J, with 14 bases between the two ends. The germline V gene has CDR1 SQVTM and CDR2 ANQGSEA.

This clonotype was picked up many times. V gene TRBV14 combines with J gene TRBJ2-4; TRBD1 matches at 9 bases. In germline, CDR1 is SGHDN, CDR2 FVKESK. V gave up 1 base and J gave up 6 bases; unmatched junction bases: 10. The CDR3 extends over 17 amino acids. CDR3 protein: CASSQASDRGAANIQYF. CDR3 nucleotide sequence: TGTGCCAGCAGCCAAGCCTCGGACAGGGGAGCGGCAAACATTCAGTACTTC.

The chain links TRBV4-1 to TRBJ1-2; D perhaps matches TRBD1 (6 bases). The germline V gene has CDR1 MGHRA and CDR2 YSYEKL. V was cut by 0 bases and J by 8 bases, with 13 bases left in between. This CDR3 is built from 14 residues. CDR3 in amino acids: CASSQEPGARGYTF. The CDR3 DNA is TGCGCCAGCAGCCAAGAACCGGGGGCGCGGGGCTACACCTTC.

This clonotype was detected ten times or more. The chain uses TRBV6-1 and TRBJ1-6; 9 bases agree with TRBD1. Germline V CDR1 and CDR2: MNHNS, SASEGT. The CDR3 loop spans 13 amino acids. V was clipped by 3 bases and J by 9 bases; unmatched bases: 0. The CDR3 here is CASSETGGSPLHF. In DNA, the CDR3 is TGTGCCAGCAGTGAGACAGGGGGTTCACCCCTCCACTTT.

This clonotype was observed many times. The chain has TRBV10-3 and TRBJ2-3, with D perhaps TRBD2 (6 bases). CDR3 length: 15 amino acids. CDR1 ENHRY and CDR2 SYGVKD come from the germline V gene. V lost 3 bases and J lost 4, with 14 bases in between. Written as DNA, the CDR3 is TGTGCCATCAGTGACCCCCAGGAGGGCCCAGATACGCAGTATTTT. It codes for CAISDPQEGPDTQYF.

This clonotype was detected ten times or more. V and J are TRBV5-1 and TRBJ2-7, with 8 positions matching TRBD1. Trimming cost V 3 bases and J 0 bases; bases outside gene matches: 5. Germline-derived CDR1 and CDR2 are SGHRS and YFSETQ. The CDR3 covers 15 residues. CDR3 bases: TGCGCCAGCAGCTCACGCCAGGGGGCCTCCTACGAGCAGTACTTC. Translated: CASSSRQGASYEQYF.

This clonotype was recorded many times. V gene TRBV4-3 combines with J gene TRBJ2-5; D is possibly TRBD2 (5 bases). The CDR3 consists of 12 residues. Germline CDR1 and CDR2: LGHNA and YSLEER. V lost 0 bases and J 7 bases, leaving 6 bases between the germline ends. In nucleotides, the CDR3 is TGCGCCAGCAGCCAAGATGGGAGGACCCAGTACTTC. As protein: CASSQDGRTQYF.

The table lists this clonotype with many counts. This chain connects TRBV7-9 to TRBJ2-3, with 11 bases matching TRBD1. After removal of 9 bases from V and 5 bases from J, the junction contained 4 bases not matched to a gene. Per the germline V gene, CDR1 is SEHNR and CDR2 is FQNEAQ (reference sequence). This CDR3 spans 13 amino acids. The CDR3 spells CARAGQGVDTQYF. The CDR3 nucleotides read TGTGCCAGAGCGGGACAGGGGGTAGATACGCAGTATTTT.

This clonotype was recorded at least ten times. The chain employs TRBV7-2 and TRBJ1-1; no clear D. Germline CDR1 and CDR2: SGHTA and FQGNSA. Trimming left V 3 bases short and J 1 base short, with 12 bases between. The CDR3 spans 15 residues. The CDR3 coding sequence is TGTGCCAGCAGCTTTGGGTTTTCGGGGAACACTGAAGCTTTCTTT. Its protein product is CASSFGFSGNTEAFF.

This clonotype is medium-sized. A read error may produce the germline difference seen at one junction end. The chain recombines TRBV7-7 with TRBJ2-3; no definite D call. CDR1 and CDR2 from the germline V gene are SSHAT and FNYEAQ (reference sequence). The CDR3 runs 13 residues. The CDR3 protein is CASSLRVSDTQYF. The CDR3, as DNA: TGTGCTAGCAGCTTAAGAGTTTCAGATACGCAGTATTTT.